The 18 T cell receptor beta chains in this list originate from one sample, sequenced in a study of cytomegalovirus exposure and HLA in healthy donors. With 60 Vbeta and 13 Jbeta primers, the PCR was carried out. Libraries were prepared by immunoSEQ multiplex PCR; TCRdb keeps only in-frame clonotypes and omits some of them. Of about 110,000 clones in the sample, around three quarters are singletons; the top ten hold about 0.8%. What was sequenced was PBMCs. The receptors originated from a boy aged 5 to 17 in good health and CMV-seronegative.

V and J are TRBV4-1 and TRBJ1-5; 9 nucleotides align to TRBD1. Germline CDR1 and CDR2: MGHRA and YSYEKL. The CDR3 is 14 amino acids. J lost 9 bases, V lost 1 base, and 4 bases had no gene match. The CDR3 here is CASSQGTGERPQHF. For the CDR3, the DNA is TGCGCCAGCAGCCAAGGGACAGGGGAAAGGCCCCAGCATTTT.

The DNA for the CDR3 is TGTGCCAGCAGCGCCCGGACTGGTTATGAGCAGTTCTTC. Its translation: CASSARTGYEQFF. The rearrangement uses TRBV9 and TRBJ2-1; maybe TRBD2 (5 bases). Germline loops: CDR1 SGDLS, CDR2 YYNGEE. The V gene lost 3 bases and the J gene lost 8 bases, with 12 bases spanning the gap. This CDR3 region has 13 residues.

This chain uses TRBV30 with TRBJ1-1; no clear D gene. V lost 8 bases and J lost 1, with 14 bases in between. The germline gives CDR1 GTSNPN, CDR2 SVGIG (reference sequence). The CDR3 has 13 amino acids. Here the CDR3 reads CARLGPRNTEAFF. The CDR3 DNA reads as TGTGCCCGCCTAGGCCCCAGGAACACTGAAGCTTTCTTT.

This chain connects TRBV4-2 to TRBJ1-2, with D perhaps TRBD1 (5 bases). Trimming removed 0 bases at V and 8 bases at J, with 13 bases between. The CDR3 runs to 14 residues. CDR1 is LGHNA, CDR2 YNFKEQ, per germline. CDR3 residues: CASSQDRGTGGYTF. CDR3 DNA: TGTGCCAGCAGCCAAGATCGTGGGACTGGAGGCTACACCTTC.

This clone has a handful of counts. The gene calls are TRBV6-5 and TRBJ1-3; 7 nucleotides agree with TRBD1. Trimming at V came to 2 bases and at J to 3 bases, leaving 4 bases not matched to a gene. The CDR3 totals 15 residues. The germline CDR1 and CDR2 sequences are MNHEY and SVGAGI. CDR3 nucleotides: TGTGCCAGCAGTTACAAGGGGGCTGATGGAAACACCATATATTTT. Translated: CASSYKGADGNTIYF.

The V and J genes are TRBV5-4 and TRBJ2-7; TRBD2 aligns across 12 bases. The CDR3 is made up of 14 amino acids. V was pared by 3 bases and J by 3 bases, with 1 base of the junction left unmatched. Germline V gives CDR1 SGHNT, CDR2 YYREEE (reference sequence). CDR3 amino acids: CASSSTSGGYEQYF. The CDR3 DNA sequence: TGTGCCAGCAGCTCGACTAGCGGGGGCTACGAGCAGTACTTC. Full variable domain (rest looked up from reference TRBV5-4 and TRBJ2-7): ETGVTQSPTHLIKTRGQQVTLRCSSQSGHNTVSWYQQALGQGPQFIFQYYREEENGRGNFPPRFSGLQFPNYSSELNVNALELDDSALYLCASSSTSGGYEQYFGPGTRLTVT.

This chain connects TRBV6-5 to TRBJ1-5; D is ambiguous. Trimming cost V 6 bases and J 1 base, with 10 bases left between them. The CDR3 loop spans 14 amino acids. Germline CDR1 MNHEY, CDR2 SVGAGI. The CDR3 coding sequence is TGTGCCAGCAGCCGCGGGTTAAGCAATCAGCCCCAGCATTTT. Residues: CASSRGLSNQPQHF.

The chain is built from TRBV11-3 and TRBJ2-1; 7 bases line up with TRBD2. Germline V gives CDR1 SGHNT, CDR2 YENEEA. CDR3 size: 16 residues. The ends lost 0 bases at V and 3 bases at J; junction bases unmatched: 5. The CDR3 nucleotides read TGTGCCAGCAGCTTAGATCGGGCTAGCGGCTACAATGAGCAGTTCTTC. This translates into CASSLDRASGYNEQFF.

The V call is TRBV1, the J call TRBJ1-5; TRBD1 reflects the table's D call only, with no check against the DNA. TRBV1 is flagged as a pseudogene. This CDR3 has 15 amino acids. In DNA form, the CDR3 reads TGCACCAGTCCCCTTGCGACAGGTGACAATCAGCCCCAGCATTTT. Encoded protein: CTSPLATGDNQPQHF.

The CDR3 DNA sequence: TGTGCCAGCAGCGCCCAGGACAGCCTCAATCAGCCCCAGCATTTT. The encoded protein is CASSAQDSLNQPQHF. The chain is built from TRBV9 and TRBJ1-5, with D possibly matching TRBD1 (6 bases). The ends were cut back, 3 bases at V and 3 bases at J, with 13 bases in the middle. Per the germline V gene, CDR1 is SGDLS and CDR2 is YYNGEE. The CDR3 runs to 15 residues.

This clone was detected once. V and J are TRBV28 and TRBJ2-2; TRBD2 matches 10 bases. The V and J ends lost 8 bases and 5 bases, in that order; junction bases with no gene match: 11. Germline assignment: CDR1 MDHEN and CDR2 SYDVKM. This CDR3 spans 16 amino acids. CDR3 DNA sequence: TGTGCCAGCTTCCCTATAGCGGGGGGACCAACCGGGGAGCTGTTTTTT. Translation: CASFPIAGGPTGELFF.

A single count supports this clone. The V call is TRBV6-6, the J call TRBJ2-7, with D unclear. There are 13 residues in the CDR3. The germline V and J ends were trimmed by 1 base and 5 bases, with 9 bases remaining between them. CDR1 MNHNY and CDR2 SVGAGI come from the germline V gene (reference sequence). The DNA of the CDR3 is TGTGCCAGCAGTTACTTGGCAATGAACGAGCAGTACTTC. Amino acid sequence: CASSYLAMNEQYF.

CDR3 protein: CASRTSGGSVDEQFF. CDR3 nucleotide sequence: TGTGCCAGCAGAACTAGCGGGGGGAGCGTCGATGAGCAGTTCTTC. The chain joins TRBV7-9 to TRBJ2-1; TRBD2 aligns across 12 bases. Germline assignment: CDR1 SEHNR and CDR2 FQNEAQ (reference sequence). Trimming cost V 6 bases and J 8 bases; bases outside gene matches: 8. This CDR3 spans 15 amino acids.

V and J are TRBV4-3 and TRBJ2-7; D perhaps matches TRBD2 (5 bases). The CDR3 covers 17 residues. The germline CDR1 and CDR2 sequences are LGHNA and YSLEER. Trimming left V 0 bases short and J 3 bases short, with 18 bases between. CDR3 region: CASSQDRRRGSFYEQYF. The CDR3 DNA reads TGCGCCAGCAGCCAAGATCGTAGACGGGGAAGTTTCTACGAGCAGTACTTC.

This clone was detected a few times. The V gene is TRBV10-1, the J gene TRBJ2-3; 9 positions match TRBD1. J gave up 2 bases and V 4 bases, and 4 bases lay outside the gene matches. Germline-derived CDR1 and CDR2 are WNHNN and SYGVQD (reference sequence). CDR3 size: 15 residues. For the CDR3, the DNA is TGCGCCAGCAGTGTTGGGACAGGGCACACAGATACGCAGTATTTT. Translated, it gives CASSVGTGHTDTQYF.

The rearrangement uses TRBV27 and TRBJ2-7, with D possibly TRBD1 on 6 matching bases. Germline V gene sequence: CDR1 MNHEY, CDR2 SMNVEV (reference sequence). The V and J ends lost 5 bases and 6 bases respectively, with 20 bases between them. This CDR3 has 15 amino acids. The CDR3 DNA sequence: TGTGCCAGCAGTCCCTCCTCCCACAGGGTTGGCGAGCAGTACTTC. As protein: CASSPSSHRVGEQYF.

The chain joins TRBV30 to TRBJ1-2, with a possible D match to TRBD1 (5 bases). The length of the CDR3 is 15 residues. The V gene lost 0 bases and the J gene lost 0 bases, with 11 bases spanning the gap. In germline, CDR1 is GTSNPN, CDR2 SVGIG (reference sequence). The CDR3 DNA reads TGTGCCTGGAGTGTTGGGGCAGTCACTAACTATGGCTACACCTTC. Residues: CAWSVGAVTNYGYTF.

The genes are TRBV2 and TRBJ1-2, with 8 nucleotides matching TRBD1. With V trimmed by 6 bases and J by 4 bases, 7 bases remained unmatched. CDR1 and CDR2 from the germline V gene are SNHLY and FYNNEI. The CDR3 has 14 residues. For the CDR3, the DNA is TGTGCCAGCAGCAGAAGGACAGGGAGCTATGGCTACACCTTC. It yields the protein CASSRRTGSYGYTF.